This TCR beta chain was captured in a study of cytomegalovirus exposure and HLA in healthy donors (dated by TCRdb to about 2017). With regard to the full study: According to an earlier analysis of a few hundred of the donors, about 180 million T cells yielded some 120 million unique TCR beta sequences and 276 Gb of sequence data. Roughly 300 gigabases of sequencing data and 70 million to 85 million unique TCR sequences were included in an early release covering about 700 HLA-typed donors. Among the roughly 390 genotyped donors, around 81% belonged to the genetic ancestry cluster associated with self-reported Caucasian donors. The study aimed to test whether signatures of past pathogen exposure could be identified by cataloging public T cell receptors. The study used immunosequencing to profile the T cell repertoires of several hundred subjects and linked those repertoires to cytomegalovirus serostatus. A separate validation cohort of some 130 different subjects was used in addition to the approximately 640-subject first cohort. The study combined high-throughput TCR immunosequencing, statistical association of individual TCRs with disease status, and machine learning to predict cytomegalovirus infection status. A later analysis re-analyzed previously published TCR beta repertoires from hundreds of donors and added high-resolution HLA genotyping to study TCR occurrence patterns. Rather than drawing on any new phenotypic data, the later analysis identified candidate immune exposures from TCR beta sequences and the way those sequences occurred across donors. To decide whether each TCR beta V gene segment behaved as functional or pseudogenic, an earlier analysis of 587 of the donors relied on high-throughput TCR beta sequencing. Donor age, sex, ethnicity and CMV serostatus were compiled together with the repertoire data. In a later genetic analysis, genome-wide SNP genotypes for about 55% of the roughly 700 donors were used, and that subset was treated as a discovery cohort. All discovery cohort repertoires had been generated on a single sequencing platform. HLA typing covered class I and class II loci at four-digit resolution. Typing coverage varied by locus: roughly 629-630 donors for A, B, C, DRB1 and DQB1; roughly 510 for DQA1; nearly 610 for DPA1; more than 450 for DPB1. About five DR-DQ haplotypes were treated as single units for association and clustering because of strong linkage in the cohort. Among 398 genotyped donors of the cohort, an average of approximately 230,000 unique TCR beta nucleotide sequences were sequenced per donor, roughly 20% of them non-productive.

Taken from cysteine to phenylalanine, the CDR3 has 19 residues. CDR3 DNA only is kept here, 57 bases in frame from base 1. The germline V gene yields LGHNT for CDR1 and FRNRAP for CDR2. Here V drops 0 bases and J drops 2 bases, and the junction holds 10 bases not matched to any gene. Results and caveats for the whole study, not just this receptor: In a later analysis, several top co-occurrence clusters were reported to appear linked to parvovirus B19, influenza, CMV and Epstein-Barr virus. The only immune exposure information available for the cohort was CMV serostatus. According to a later analysis, most CMV-associated TCR beta chains appeared to be HLA-restricted, and the HLA associations seemed to be driven largely by CMV exposure. The authors suggested that the approach could potentially be generalized to other disease states and immunological phenotypes. While some public TCRs were present in many individuals, most TCR sequences turned up only very rarely across donors. Because counts were too low, about 18 rarely observed V segments, including chromosome 9 orphons, were excluded from the earlier analysis of around 640 of the donors. In both the original and validation cohorts, the classifier was reported to diagnose cytomegalovirus status with high specificity and sensitivity. Some IMGT-functional V segments, including TRBV6-2 and TRBV6-3, could not be distinguished by the 87-base-pair reads and were therefore excluded. In vitro tests confirmed that a few of the cytomegalovirus-associated TCR beta chains recognize cytomegalovirus antigens. Linkage disequilibrium might explain the correlated functional status among segregating V segments, but an unknown experimental factor could not be ruled out. A later analysis associated some 17,000 TCR beta sequences with specific HLA alleles at a false discovery rate of 0.05. The cohort was sequenced for TCR beta chains only, and without alpha or paired-chain data the features that could be detected were limited. In a later genetic analysis, fewer N-insertions in productive TCRs were reported among donors in an Asian-associated ancestry cluster than the roughly 700-donor mean. When HLA alleles, especially DR and DQ, strongly co-occurred, attributing TCR associations to individual alleles was difficult. In the study, about 150 TCR beta chains were listed as associated with cytomegalovirus. In an earlier analysis of roughly 560 of the donors, most TCR beta V segments were observed in productive rearrangements about 90% or about 30% of the time, broadly matching IMGT annotations. The presence/absence analyses assumed that sequencing depth was roughly uniform across donors, and that assumption may not be true. In a later analysis, HLA-associated TCR beta chains showed more clonal expansion and lower generation probabilities than non-associated chains that were equally common. Because HLA typing was unavailable for some donors at each locus, only the typed subset was used in association tests. In a later genetic analysis, a missense DCLRE1C variant was associated with V-gene and J-gene trimming of TCR beta chains, and the association was replicated in an independent cohort. A further reported finding was that TCR beta sequences accurately predicted the HLA-A and HLA-B alleles for most subjects in the first cohort. A cluster of highly shared sequence variants was judged likely to be a technical artifact of the sequencing pipeline. According to a later analysis, TCR association rates differed among HLA loci, with DRB1 alleles showing the most associated TCRs and HLA-C alleles showing the fewest.

Worth noting for this clone: It has no known antigen specificity. No clone much larger than this one lies a single base away; base qualities are absent.

The cohort consisted of hundreds of healthy bone marrow donors. At the time of sampling, all cohort members were nominally healthy, though unrecorded immune exposures were likely present. The donor tested CMV seropositive, placing the donor among the 289 seropositive members of the cohort. A peripheral blood sample was provided by each donor, and peripheral blood mononuclear cells were used for TCR beta sequencing. Genomic DNA extraction from the blood cell samples was performed with the Qiagen DNeasy Blood Extraction Kit. Library creation used the immunoSEQ multiplex PCR assay. For the multiplex PCR, a mixture combining 60 forward primers for TCR Vbeta segments and 13 reverse primers for TCR Jbeta segments was used. A multiplex PCR assay on genomic DNA amplified the CDR3 region of rearranged TCR beta genes. Amplified TCR beta libraries were sequenced as 87-base-pair reads on the Illumina HiSeq System. The authors processed their data as follows. Across the 500 to 700 repertoires, a later analysis counted roughly 77 million unique TCR beta chains, some 11 million of which were shared by at least two donors. A nearest-neighbor algorithm error-corrected the raw reads and collapsed the reads into unique sequences, merging closely related sequences to remove PCR and sequencing errors. To assign V, D and J gene segments, CDR3 sequences were aligned to IMGT reference sequences. Each retained sequence needed at least a six-nucleotide match to both a V gene segment and a J gene segment. Rearrangements were classified as productive when the CDR3 lacked stop codons and remained in frame with V and J, and all other rearrangements were classified as non-productive. Following IMGT convention, CDR3 was defined as the stretch from the second conserved V-encoded cysteine up to the conserved J-encoded phenylalanine. The earlier analysis of some 600 of the donors excluded sequences that lacked an unambiguous match to a single V gene segment. An earlier analysis of fewer than 650 of the donors classified V segments as functional when productive rearrangements were above 56.7% and as segregating when the standard deviation between donors was above 5%. A statistical classification framework was built to diagnose cytomegalovirus status from the catalog of TCR beta chain sequences. A later analysis assigned V and J genes by comparing TCR nucleotide sequences with IMGT/GENE-DB human TR gene sequences. In a later analysis, CDR3 sequences and most-parsimonious VDJ recombination scenarios were assigned using the TCRdist pipeline. A later analysis defined each TCR beta chain by its CDR3 amino acid sequence plus V-gene family, and excluded reads lacking a unique V-gene family. In a later analysis, 450 to 600 highly shared, low-generation-probability nucleotide sequences were removed to address suspected cross-contamination and a sequencing artifact. For each public chain, a later analysis derived a clonal expansion index from normalized ranks of inferred template counts within each repertoire. A later analysis computed generation probabilities with a VDJ recombination model fitted to out-of-frame rearrangements, and checked the results against IGoR. A later analysis scored TCR-TCR, TCR-HLA and TCR-CMV co-occurrence with hypergeometric tests, applying a repertoire-size bias correction to TCR pairs. False discovery rates were estimated in a later analysis by permuting HLA or CMV assignments 20 times. In a later analysis, co-occurring TCRs were grouped with DBSCAN, and TCRdist sequence similarity was added when clustering was performed within HLA-allele-positive subsets. For co-occurrence clustering, repertoires with fewer than 30,000 or more than 120,000 public chains were excluded, along with roughly 5 repertoires with anomalous nucleotide sharing. The table was pulled from immuneACCESS by TCRdb, which kept in-frame rearrangements only. Such tables lose some clones; where checked, under half of the loss comes from unresolved V genes, and the rest has no known cause. V and J calls and clone size are as listed in that table; D and trimming were resolved from the DNA. Counted in this sample were some 110,000 clones; roughly 85% of them appeared once. 22% of the sample is held by the ten biggest clonotypes.

The TCR originated in a man aged 25-40 years in good health and CMV-seropositive. The chain links TRBV12-5 with TRBJ2-2, with 9 junctional bases fitting TRBD2. Sequenced: PBMCs. The DNA reads as follows: TGTGCTAGTGGTTTGGTATATGAAAGCGGGGGGACAAACACCGGGGAGCTGTTTTTT. Translated, this gives CASGLVYESGGTNTGELFF.